One and the same sample provided the 25 T cell receptor beta chains below, sequenced in a study of T cells after yellow fever vaccination. MiXCR, run by TCRdb on the 5' RACE reads, gives a single entry per CDR3 protein. The data contain roughly 240,000 distinct CDR3 sequences, less than 7.5% of them singletons. The sample here was CD4+ T cells sorted from PBMCs, taken on the day of the yellow fever booster vaccination. The receptors here all came from a man aged 25-40 years who received the YFV17D yellow fever vaccine.

This clonotype was seen more than once but under ten times. One end of the junction varies from germline; a read error may be responsible. The genes are TRBV4-3 and TRBJ2-1; TRBD2 agrees at 10 bases. This CDR3 has 12 amino acids. CDR1 LGHNA and CDR2 YSLEER come from the germline V gene. The CDR3 loop reads CASSQGASGSTF. In DNA form, the CDR3 reads TGCGCCAGCAGCCAAGGGGCTAGCGGGAGCACCTTC.

This clonotype was observed at least ten times. V is TRBV6-5 and J is TRBJ2-2, with a possible D match to TRBD1 (7 bases). The CDR3 totals 15 residues. CDR1 is MNHEY, CDR2 SVGAGI, per germline. The V and J ends lost 7 bases and 5 bases respectively, with 17 bases between them. CDR3 loop: CASTQRRGQTGELFF. The CDR3 bases are TGTGCCAGCACTCAAAGGAGGGGGCAGACCGGGGAGCTGTTTTTT.

The genes are TRBV6-1 and TRBJ2-5, with 9 bases lining up with TRBD1. Germline V lookup: CDR1 MNHNS, CDR2 SASEGT. The CDR3 runs to 15 residues. J gave up 5 bases and V 6 bases, and 10 bases lay outside the gene matches. The CDR3 loop is CASSSPTGGLETQYF. CDR3 DNA: TGTGCCAGCAGCTCCCCCACAGGGGGCTTGGAGACCCAGTACTTC.

This clonotype was counted ten times or more. This chain links TRBV4-3 with TRBJ2-7, with a tentative D call TRBD2 (5 bases). The CDR3 consists of 15 residues. Germline V gene lookup returns CDR1 LGHNA and CDR2 YSLEER. Between the trimmed V and J ends, which lost 4 bases and 2 bases, there was a span of 15 bases. The CDR3 sequence is CASSPNPGMTYEQYF. In nucleotides, the CDR3 is TGCGCCAGCAGCCCGAATCCCGGGATGACCTACGAGCAGTACTTC.

At least ten counts were recorded for this clonotype. This chain connects TRBV19 to TRBJ1-1; no reliable D call. The CDR3 loop spans 13 amino acids. Looked up from germline, CDR1 is LNHDA and CDR2 is SQIVND (reference sequence). V lost 1 base and J 1 base, leaving 4 bases between the germline ends. The CDR3 loop reads CASSIGRNTEAFF. The CDR3 DNA reads TGTGCCAGTAGTATAGGGCGGAACACTGAAGCTTTCTTT.

This clonotype was seen repeatedly, ten times or more. This chain joins TRBV5-1 and TRBJ2-5; no reliable D call. Germline V lookup: CDR1 SGHRS, CDR2 YFSETQ. The CDR3 has 14 residues. Trimming shortened V by 0 bases and J by 5 bases, and 11 bases separated the two germline ends. The CDR3 DNA reads TGCGCCAGCAGCTTGGGGCCAACCGAGGAGACCCAGTACTTC. Its protein product is CASSLGPTEETQYF.

J is TRBJ1-6 and V is TRBV4-3, with D perhaps TRBD1 (5 bases). The CDR3 loop spans 17 amino acids. Germline V CDR1 and CDR2: LGHNA, YSLEER. V lost 0 bases and J 7 bases, leaving 16 bases between the germline ends. DNA for the CDR3: TGCGCCAGCAGCCAAGACCCGGTAGGGACGGAGAATTCACCCCTCCACTTT. Translation: CASSQDPVGTENSPLHF.

The chain uses TRBV6-1 and TRBJ1-1, with 11 bases fitting TRBD1. The length of the CDR3 is 16 residues. Germline V gives CDR1 MNHNS, CDR2 SASEGT. Germline trimming cut 6 bases from V and 5 bases from J; bases unmatched to any gene: 11. CDR3 amino acids: CASRGGQGARETEAFF. CDR3 bases: TGTGCCAGCAGGGGAGGACAGGGGGCGCGGGAGACTGAAGCTTTCTTT.

This clonotype showed up many times. In DNA form, the CDR3 reads TGTGCCAGCAGCCAAGAATTCGGATCGGATACGCAGTATTTT. It encodes CASSQEFGSDTQYF. The genes are TRBV4-2 and TRBJ2-3; no reliable D call. Germline-derived CDR1 and CDR2 are LGHNA and YNFKEQ. V lost 0 bases, J lost 6 bases, and 10 bases lay in between. The CDR3 totals 14 residues.

The chain has TRBV12-3 or TRBV12-4 and TRBJ1-1; unclear D gene. This CDR3 spans 13 amino acids. The germline V and J ends were trimmed by 4 bases and 4 bases, with 10 bases remaining between them. Here the CDR3 reads CASSSAALTEAFF. Here the CDR3 DNA reads TGTGCCAGCAGTTCGGCAGCCCTCACTGAAGCTTTCTTT.

This clonotype appeared a few times. This chain uses TRBV5-5 with TRBJ2-3; D is uncertain. This CDR3 spans 15 amino acids. Germline CDR1 is SGHKS and CDR2 is YYEKEE (reference sequence). V lost 3 bases to trimming and J lost 0 bases, with 11 bases between them. CDR3 bases: TGTGCCAGCAGCTCCGTAATATCTAGCACAGATACGCAGTATTTT. It codes for CASSSVISSTDTQYF.

This clonotype was picked up many times. The gene calls are TRBV5-1 and TRBJ1-5, with D unclear. The CDR3 length is 13 residues. Germline V CDR1 and CDR2: SGHRS, YFSETQ. V lost 2 bases and J 3 bases, leaving 6 bases between the germline ends. The CDR3 bases are TGCGCCAGCAGCTTTGGCCCCAATCAGCCCCAGCATTTT. Its protein product is CASSFGPNQPQHF.

This clonotype was counted at least ten times. The chain carries TRBV7-9 and TRBJ1-3; D might be TRBD1 (5 bases). The V gene lost 1 base and the J gene lost 4 bases, with 14 bases spanning the gap. Germline CDR1 is SEHNR and CDR2 is FQNEAQ (reference sequence). This CDR3 has 16 residues. The CDR3 coding sequence is TGTGCCAGCAGCTTAGGCCCTCCAGGGTCCGGAAACACCATATATTTT. Encoded protein: CASSLGPPGSGNTIYF.

The gene calls are TRBV5-1 and TRBJ2-7; the match to TRBD2 covers 8 bases. The ends lost 4 bases at V and 0 bases at J; junction bases unmatched: 3. The CDR3 has 14 amino acids. CDR1 SGHRS and CDR2 YFSETQ come from the germline V gene. CDR3 DNA sequence: TGCGCCAGCAGCCCGGGGGGGAGCTCCTACGAGCAGTACTTC. Amino acids: CASSPGGSSYEQYF.

This clonotype was picked up many times. The J gene is TRBJ2-1, the V gene TRBV11-2, with 11 bases that match TRBD2. The CDR3 spans 20 residues. J gave up 0 bases and V 5 bases, and 15 bases lay outside the gene matches. CDR1 SGHAT and CDR2 FQNNGV come from the germline V gene. CDR3 in DNA: TGTGCCAGCAGCCGTCCCGGGACTAGCGGCCACGGTAGCTCCTACAATGAGCAGTTCTTC. Translating gives CASSRPGTSGHGSSYNEQFF.

V and J are TRBV29-1 and TRBJ2-1, with TRBD2 matching over 8 bases. The CDR3 contains 15 residues. Trimming at V came to 4 bases and at J to 5 bases, leaving 10 bases not matched to a gene. Germline assignment: CDR1 SQVTM and CDR2 ANQGSEA. For the CDR3, the DNA is TGCAGCGTTGTTACCGGAAGCGGGAGAAACAATGAGCAGTTCTTC. Translation gives CSVVTGSGRNNEQFF.

This chain connects TRBV7-2 to TRBJ2-5, with D maybe TRBD1 (5 bases). The CDR3 is 16 amino acids. Looked up from germline, CDR1 is SGHTA and CDR2 is FQGNSA. Trimming pared 5 bases from V and 5 bases from J, leaving 21 bases between. The CDR3 spells CASSPSRAGFGETQYF. CDR3 DNA sequence: TGTGCCAGCAGCCCTTCCAGGGCAGGGTTCGGGGAGACCCAGTACTTC.

J is TRBJ1-2 and V is TRBV4-3; possible D gene TRBD1, 5 bases. The CDR3 has 15 residues. The germline CDR1 and CDR2 sequences are LGHNA and YSLEER. Trimming left V 1 base short and J 2 bases short, with 11 bases between. As DNA, the CDR3 is TGCGCCAGCAGCCAAGGTGTTGGGGCGAACTATGGCTACACCTTC. It codes for CASSQGVGANYGYTF.

This clonotype was detected only a few times. In DNA form, the CDR3 reads TGTGCCAGCAGCTTAGAGGGACTAGGCGGTGAGACCCAGTACTTC. Amino acids: CASSLEGLGGETQYF. V is TRBV7-9 and J is TRBJ2-5, with TRBD2 matching 8 bases. The CDR3 loop spans 15 amino acids. V shed 1 base, J shed 5 bases, and the junction held 6 bases outside the gene matches. Looked up from germline, CDR1 is SEHNR and CDR2 is FQNEAQ (reference sequence).

This clonotype was picked up many times. The V and J genes are TRBV5-4 and TRBJ2-5; D is undetermined. Germline V gene data show CDR1 as SGHNT and CDR2 as YYREEE (reference sequence). The CDR3 is made up of 14 amino acids. The ends were cut back, 1 base at V and 2 bases at J, with 9 bases in the middle. The CDR3 spells CASSLFMGQETQYF. DNA for the CDR3: TGTGCCAGCAGCTTGTTTATGGGACAAGAGACCCAGTACTTC.

The chain is built from TRBV20-1 and TRBJ2-3, with TRBD2 as a possible D gene (7 bases). The CDR3 has 14 amino acids. Trimming shortened V by 6 bases and J by 4 bases, and 17 bases separated the two germline ends. The germline V gene encodes CDR1 DFQATT and CDR2 SNEGSKA (reference sequence). The CDR3 sequence is CSAGGGPQADTQYF. The CDR3 DNA is TGCAGTGCGGGGGGGGGGCCCCAAGCAGATACGCAGTATTTT.

The V call is TRBV20-1, the J call TRBJ2-3, with a weak D call TRBD2 (5 bases). V lost 8 bases and J lost 5, with 20 bases in between. Germline values: CDR1 DFQATT, CDR2 SNEGSKA (reference sequence). The CDR3 extends over 14 amino acids. The CDR3, as DNA: TGCAGTCTCTACGAACTAGTGAAGAAAGATACGCAGTATTTT. Its translation is CSLYELVKKDTQYF.

The rearrangement joins TRBV12-5 to TRBJ2-1, with a possible D match to TRBD2 (5 bases). This CDR3 contains 13 residues. CDR1 is LGHNT and CDR2 is FRNRAP in the germline V gene. Trimming removed 0 bases from V and 7 bases from J, with 7 bases in between. CDR3 sequence (DNA): TGTGCTAGTGGTTTGGTACGAGGGAATGAGCAGTTCTTC. Its protein product is CASGLVRGNEQFF.

This clonotype was detected many times. The chain employs TRBV7-3 and TRBJ2-3; D uncertain. The CDR3 has 13 amino acids. Germline assignment: CDR1 SGHTA and CDR2 FQGTGA. The V gene lost 3 bases and the J gene lost 1 base, with 5 bases spanning the gap. In DNA form, the CDR3 reads TGTGCCAGCAGCTTTTTTGGCACAGATACGCAGTATTTT. Encoded protein: CASSFFGTDTQYF.

Only a few counts were recorded for this clonotype. The rearrangement uses TRBV19 and TRBJ2-3; weak D call: TRBD1 (6 bases). Germline lookup yields CDR1 LNHDA and CDR2 SQIVND (reference sequence). The length of the CDR3 is 16 residues. Trimming took off 6 bases at V and 5 bases at J, with 21 bases between the two ends. In nucleotides, the CDR3 is TGTGCCAGTAGGAATCAGCCCTCACTAGGGGGAGATACGCAGTATTTT. This gives the protein CASRNQPSLGGDTQYF. Using reference TRBV19 and TRBJ2-3 for the parts outside the CDR3, the full variable domain is DGGITQSPKYLFRKEGQNVTLSCEQNLNHDAMYWYRQDPGQGLRLIYYSQIVNDFQKGDIAEGYSVSREKKESFPLTVTSAQKNPTAFYLCASRNQPSLGGDTQYFGPGTRLTVL.